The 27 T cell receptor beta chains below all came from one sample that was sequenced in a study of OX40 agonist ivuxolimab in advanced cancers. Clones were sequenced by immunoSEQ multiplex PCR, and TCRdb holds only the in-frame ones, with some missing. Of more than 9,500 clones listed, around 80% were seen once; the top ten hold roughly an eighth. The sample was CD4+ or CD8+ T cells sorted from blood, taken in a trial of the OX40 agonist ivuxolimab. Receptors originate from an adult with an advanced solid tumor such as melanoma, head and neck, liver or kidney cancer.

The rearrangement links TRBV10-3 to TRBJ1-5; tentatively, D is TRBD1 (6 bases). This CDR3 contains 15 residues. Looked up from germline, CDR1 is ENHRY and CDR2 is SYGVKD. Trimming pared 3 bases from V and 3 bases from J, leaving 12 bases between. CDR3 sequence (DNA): TGTGCCATCAGTGACGGTACAGGGCTCAATCAGCCCCAGCATTTT. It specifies CAISDGTGLNQPQHF.

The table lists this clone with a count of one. The CDR3 sequence: CASSPPTRGTYEQYF. CDR3 DNA sequence: TGTGCCAGCAGCCCTCCCACTCGGGGAACCTACGAGCAGTACTTC. The V and J genes are TRBV7-9 and TRBJ2-7; maybe TRBD2 (5 bases). The CDR3 loop spans 15 amino acids. From germline, CDR1 is SEHNR and CDR2 FQNEAQ (reference sequence). V was trimmed by 5 bases and J by 2 bases, leaving 16 bases between them.

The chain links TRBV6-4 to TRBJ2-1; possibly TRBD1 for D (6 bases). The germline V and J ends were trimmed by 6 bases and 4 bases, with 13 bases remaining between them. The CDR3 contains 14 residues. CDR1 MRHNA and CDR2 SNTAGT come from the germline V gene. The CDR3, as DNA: TGTGCCAGCAGCCCCCGGGACACATACAATGAGCAGTTCTTC. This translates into CASSPRDTYNEQFF.

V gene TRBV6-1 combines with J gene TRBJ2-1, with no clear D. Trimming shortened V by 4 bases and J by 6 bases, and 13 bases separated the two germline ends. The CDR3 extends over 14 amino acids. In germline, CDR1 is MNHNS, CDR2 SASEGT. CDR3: CASSVPQQSNEQFF. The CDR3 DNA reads TGTGCCAGCAGTGTTCCTCAGCAGTCCAATGAGCAGTTCTTC.

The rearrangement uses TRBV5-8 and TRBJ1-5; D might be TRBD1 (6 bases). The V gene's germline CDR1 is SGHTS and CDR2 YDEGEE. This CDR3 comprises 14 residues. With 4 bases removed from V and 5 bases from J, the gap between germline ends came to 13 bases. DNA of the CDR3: TGTGCCAGCAGCCCTCTAAGGGGGGATCAGCCCCAGCATTTT. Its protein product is CASSPLRGDQPQHF.

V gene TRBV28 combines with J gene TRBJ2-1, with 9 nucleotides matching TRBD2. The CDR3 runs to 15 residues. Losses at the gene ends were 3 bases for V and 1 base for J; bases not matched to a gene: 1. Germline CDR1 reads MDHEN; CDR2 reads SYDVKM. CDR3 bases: TGTGCCAGCAGTTTCCTAGCGGGGTCCTACAATGAGCAGTTCTTC. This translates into CASSFLAGSYNEQFF. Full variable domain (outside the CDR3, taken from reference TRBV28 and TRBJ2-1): DVKVTQSSRYLVKRTGEKVFLECVQDMDHENMFWYRQDPGLGLRLIYFSYDVKMKEKGDIPEGYSVSREKKERFSLILESASTNQTSMYLCASSFLAGSYNEQFFGPGTRLTVL.

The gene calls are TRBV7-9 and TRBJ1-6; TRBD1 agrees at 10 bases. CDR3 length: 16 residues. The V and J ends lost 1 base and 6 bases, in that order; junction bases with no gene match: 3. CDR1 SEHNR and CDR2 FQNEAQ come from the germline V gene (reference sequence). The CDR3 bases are TGTGCCAGCAGCTTAGGACAGGGGGCGCTTAATTCACCCCTCCACTTT. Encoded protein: CASSLGQGALNSPLHF.

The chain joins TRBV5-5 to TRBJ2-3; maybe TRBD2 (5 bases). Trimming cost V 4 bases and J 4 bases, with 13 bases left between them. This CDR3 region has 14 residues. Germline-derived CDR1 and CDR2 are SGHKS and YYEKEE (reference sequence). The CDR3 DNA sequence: TGTGCCAGCAGCCTCCCACTAGGAGCAGATACGCAGTATTTT. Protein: CASSLPLGADTQYF.

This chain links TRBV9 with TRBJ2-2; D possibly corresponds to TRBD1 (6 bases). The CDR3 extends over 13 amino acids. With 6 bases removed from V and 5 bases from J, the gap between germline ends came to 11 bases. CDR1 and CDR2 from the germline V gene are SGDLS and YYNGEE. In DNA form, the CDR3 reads TGTGCCAGCAACCCTACAGGGACCGGGGAGCTGTTTTTT. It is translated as CASNPTGTGELFF.

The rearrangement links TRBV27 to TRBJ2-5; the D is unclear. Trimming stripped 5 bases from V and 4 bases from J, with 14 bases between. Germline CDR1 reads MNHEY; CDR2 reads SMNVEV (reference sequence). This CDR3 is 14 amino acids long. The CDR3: CASSPLGQPETQYF. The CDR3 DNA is TGTGCCAGCAGTCCCCTCGGCCAACCAGAGACCCAGTACTTC.

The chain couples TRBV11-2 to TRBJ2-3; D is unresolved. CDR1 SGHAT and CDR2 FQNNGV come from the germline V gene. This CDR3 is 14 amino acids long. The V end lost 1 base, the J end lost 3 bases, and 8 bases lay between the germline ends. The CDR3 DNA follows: TGTGCCAGCAGCTTAGTAAGCGAAACAGATACGCAGTATTTT. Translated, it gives CASSLVSETDTQYF.

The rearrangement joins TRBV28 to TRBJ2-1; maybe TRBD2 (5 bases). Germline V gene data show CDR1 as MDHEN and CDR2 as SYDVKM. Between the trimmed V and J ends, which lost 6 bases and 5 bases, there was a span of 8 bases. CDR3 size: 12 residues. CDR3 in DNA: TGTGCCAGCAGGAGGGTAGACAATGAGCAGTTCTTC. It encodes CASRRVDNEQFF.

This CDR3 reads CASSLEGTSGAEQYF. Here the CDR3 DNA reads TGTGCCAGCAGCTTAGAAGGGACTAGCGGGGCCGAGCAGTACTTC. This chain joins TRBV11-1 and TRBJ2-7; 13 nucleotides align to TRBD2. The CDR3 runs to 15 residues. Germline CDR1 and CDR2: SGHAT and FQDESV (reference sequence). Trimming took 1 base from V and 6 from J; bases not matched to a gene: 3.

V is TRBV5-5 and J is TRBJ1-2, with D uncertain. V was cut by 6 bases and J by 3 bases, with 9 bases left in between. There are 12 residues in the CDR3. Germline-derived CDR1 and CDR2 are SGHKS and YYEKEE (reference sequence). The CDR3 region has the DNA TGTGCCAGCACGCCGGGGTACTATGGCTACACCTTC. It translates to CASTPGYYGYTF.

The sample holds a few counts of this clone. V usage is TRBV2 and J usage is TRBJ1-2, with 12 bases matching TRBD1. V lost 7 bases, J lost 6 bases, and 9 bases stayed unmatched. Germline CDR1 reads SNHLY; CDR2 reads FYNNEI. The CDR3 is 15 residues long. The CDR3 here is CASNSGTGGWDGYTF. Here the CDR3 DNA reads TGTGCCAGCAATTCCGGGACAGGGGGCTGGGATGGCTACACCTTC.

The CDR3, as DNA: TGTGCCAGCAGTGAAGGGGCCAGCAATCAGCCCCAGCATTTT. Translated, it gives CASSEGASNQPQHF. V usage is TRBV2 and J usage is TRBJ1-5; D gene uncertain. The CDR3 loop spans 14 amino acids. From germline, CDR1 is SNHLY and CDR2 FYNNEI. V lost 1 base and J lost 1, with 5 bases in between.

Here the CDR3 reads CASSRPPLAGVLAKNIQYF. As DNA, the CDR3 is TGTGCCAGCAGCCGACCCCCCCTAGCGGGAGTTTTGGCCAAAAACATTCAGTACTTC. This chain uses TRBV28 with TRBJ2-4; 10 bases are a match to TRBD2. The J segment lost 1 base and the V segment lost 6 bases, leaving 15 bases of the junction unmatched. Germline V gene sequence: CDR1 MDHEN, CDR2 SYDVKM. The CDR3 consists of 19 residues. The full variable domain, rest sourced from reference TRBV28 and TRBJ2-4, is DVKVTQSSRYLVKRTGEKVFLECVQDMDHENMFWYRQDPGLGLRLIYFSYDVKMKEKGDIPEGYSVSREKKERFSLILESASTNQTSMYLCASSRPPLAGVLAKNIQYFGAGTRLSVL.

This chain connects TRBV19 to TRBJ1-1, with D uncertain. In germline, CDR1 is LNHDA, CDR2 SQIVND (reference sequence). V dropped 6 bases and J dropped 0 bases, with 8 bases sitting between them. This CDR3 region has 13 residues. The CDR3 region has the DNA TGTGCCAGTAGCTGGGAGATGAACACTGAAGCTTTCTTT. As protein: CASSWEMNTEAFF.

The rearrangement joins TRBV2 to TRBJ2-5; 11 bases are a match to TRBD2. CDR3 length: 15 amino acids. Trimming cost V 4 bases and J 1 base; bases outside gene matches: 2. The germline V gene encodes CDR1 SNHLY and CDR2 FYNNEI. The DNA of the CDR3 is TGTGCCAGCAGTGGACTAGCGGGAATCCAAGAGACCCAGTACTTC. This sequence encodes CASSGLAGIQETQYF.

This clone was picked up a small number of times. CDR3 bases: TGTGCCACCAGCCTTCACGGGGGAATGAACACTGAAGCTTTCTTT. This encodes CATSLHGGMNTEAFF. V and J are TRBV15 and TRBJ1-1; D might be TRBD1 (5 bases). Per the germline V gene, CDR1 is LNHNV and CDR2 is YYDKDF (reference sequence). Trimming left V 5 bases short and J 0 bases short, with 13 bases between. The CDR3 has 15 amino acids.

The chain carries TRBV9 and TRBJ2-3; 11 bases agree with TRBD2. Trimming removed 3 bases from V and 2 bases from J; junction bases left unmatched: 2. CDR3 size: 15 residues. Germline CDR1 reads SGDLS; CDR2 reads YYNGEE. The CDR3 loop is CASSGLAGPTDTQYF. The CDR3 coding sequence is TGTGCCAGCAGCGGACTAGCGGGACCCACAGATACGCAGTATTTT.

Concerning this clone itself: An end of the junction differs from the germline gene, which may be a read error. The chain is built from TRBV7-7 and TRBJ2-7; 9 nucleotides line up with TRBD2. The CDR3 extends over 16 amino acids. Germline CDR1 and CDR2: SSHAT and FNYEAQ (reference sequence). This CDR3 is CASSRGSGRGAYEQYF. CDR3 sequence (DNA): TGTGCTAGCAGCCGAGGTAGCGGGAGAGGGGCCTACGAGCAGTACTTC.

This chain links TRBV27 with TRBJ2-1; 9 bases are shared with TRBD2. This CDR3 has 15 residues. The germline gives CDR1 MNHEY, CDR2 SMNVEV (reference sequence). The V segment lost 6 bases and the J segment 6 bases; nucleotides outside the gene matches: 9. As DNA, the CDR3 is TGTGCCAGCAGCTCGGGACTAGCAGAGACCAATGAGCAGTTCTTC. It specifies CASSSGLAETNEQFF.

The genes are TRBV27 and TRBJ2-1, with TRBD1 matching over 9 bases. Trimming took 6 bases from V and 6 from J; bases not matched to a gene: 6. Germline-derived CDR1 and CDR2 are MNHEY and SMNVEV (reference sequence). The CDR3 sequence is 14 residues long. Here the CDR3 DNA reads TGTGCCAGCAGAATGGGACAGGGCGGCAATGAGCAGTTCTTC. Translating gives CASRMGQGGNEQFF.

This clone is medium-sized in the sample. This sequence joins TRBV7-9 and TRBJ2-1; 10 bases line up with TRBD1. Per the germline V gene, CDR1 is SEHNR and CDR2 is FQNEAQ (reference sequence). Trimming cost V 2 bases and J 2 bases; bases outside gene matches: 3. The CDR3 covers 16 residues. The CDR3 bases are TGTGCCAGCAGCTTAATTGGGACAGGGGCCTACAATGAGCAGTTCTTC. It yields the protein CASSLIGTGAYNEQFF. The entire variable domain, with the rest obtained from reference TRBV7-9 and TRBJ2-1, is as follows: DTGVSQNPRHKITKRGQNVTFRCDPISEHNRLYWYRQTLGQGPEFLTYFQNEAQLEKSRLLSDRFSAERPKGSFSTLEIQRTEQGDSAMYLCASSLIGTGAYNEQFFGPGTRLTVL.

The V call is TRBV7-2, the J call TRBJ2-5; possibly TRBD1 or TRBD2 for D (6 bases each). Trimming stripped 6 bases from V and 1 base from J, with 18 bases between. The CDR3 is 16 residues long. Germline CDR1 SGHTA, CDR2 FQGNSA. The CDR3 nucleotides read TGTGCCAGCAGTCGCGGCGAGGGGGGAGGCCAAGAGACCCAGTACTTC. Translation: CASSRGEGGGQETQYF.

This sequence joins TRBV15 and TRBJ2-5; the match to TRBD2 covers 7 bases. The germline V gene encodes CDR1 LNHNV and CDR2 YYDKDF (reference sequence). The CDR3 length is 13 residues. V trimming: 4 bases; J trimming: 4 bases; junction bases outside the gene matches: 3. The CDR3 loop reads CATSKGGAETQYF. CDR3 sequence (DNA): TGTGCCACCAGCAAGGGAGGGGCAGAGACCCAGTACTTC. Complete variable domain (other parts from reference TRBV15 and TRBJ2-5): DAMVIQNPRYQVTQFGKPVTLSCSQTLNHNVMYWYQQKSSQAPKLLFHYYDKDFNNEADTPDNFQSRRPNTSFCFLDIRSPGLGDTAMYLCATSKGGAETQYFGPGTRLLVL.